One and the same sample provided the 27 T cell receptor beta chains below, sequenced in a study of technical replicates of blood from a few donors. TCRdb keeps only in-frame clones here, not all; method: immunoSEQ multiplex PCR. The sample contains approximately 82,000 clones, about 90% of which appear only once. Sequencing used T cells isolated from PBMCs. The receptor source for this set is a human donor in good health. Some clones in this sample may be carry-over from other donors' samples.

The rearrangement uses TRBV27 and TRBJ2-7, with a possible D match to TRBD1 (5 bases). Germline CDR1 MNHEY, CDR2 SMNVEV (reference sequence). CDR3 size: 16 residues. V was trimmed by 1 base and J by 0 bases, leaving 13 bases between them. CDR3 sequence reads: CASSLLSGLSSYEQYF. The CDR3 coding sequence is TGTGCCAGCAGTTTATTGTCAGGGTTAAGCTCCTACGAGCAGTACTTC.

This clone was observed a single time. The chain carries TRBV28 and TRBJ2-2; TRBD2 is a possible D gene (7 bases). Germline V lookup: CDR1 MDHEN, CDR2 SYDVKM. The CDR3 runs to 15 residues. V lost 1 base to trimming and J lost 6 bases, with 12 bases between them. The CDR3 protein is CASSLLRGGAGELFF. The CDR3 nucleotides are TGTGCCAGCAGTTTATTAAGAGGGGGGGCCGGGGAGCTGTTTTTT.

This sequence joins TRBV2 and TRBJ2-7; 9 bases align to TRBD1. Per the germline V gene, CDR1 is SNHLY and CDR2 is FYNNEI. V lost 5 bases, J lost 5 bases, and 10 bases stayed unmatched. The CDR3 consists of 15 residues. The chain's CDR3 is CASSTGTGWAHEQYF. The CDR3 DNA reads TGTGCCAGCAGTACCGGGACAGGGTGGGCGCACGAGCAGTACTTC.

In this sample, this clone turned up once. The chain is built from TRBV9 and TRBJ2-1; 7 bases fit TRBD2. From germline, CDR1 is SGDLS and CDR2 YYNGEE. CDR3 length: 15 amino acids. Losses at the gene ends were 0 bases for V and 5 bases for J; bases not matched to a gene: 5. In DNA, the CDR3 is TGTGCCAGCAGCGTAGGGCTAGCGGTCAACAATGAGCAGTTCTTC. Its translation: CASSVGLAVNNEQFF.

The J gene is TRBJ1-3, the V gene TRBV27; D might be TRBD1 (5 bases). V lost 5 bases to trimming and J lost 0 bases, with 14 bases between them. Germline-derived CDR1 and CDR2 are MNHEY and SMNVEV (reference sequence). This CDR3 is built from 16 residues. CDR3 nucleotide sequence: TGTGCCAGCAGTCCTAGGGGCATAACCTCTGGAAACACCATATATTTT. Translated: CASSPRGITSGNTIYF.

This chain joins TRBV14 and TRBJ1-4, with 11 bases aligning to TRBD1. The CDR3 covers 14 residues. The V gene's germline CDR1 is SGHDN and CDR2 FVKESK. The J segment lost 8 bases and the V segment lost 4 bases, leaving 3 bases of the junction unmatched. The CDR3: CASSPRDRGEKLFF. CDR3 DNA: TGTGCCAGCAGCCCGCGGGACAGGGGGGAAAAACTGTTTTTT.

V and J are TRBV6-1 and TRBJ2-3; 8 nucleotides match TRBD1. Germline CDR1 and CDR2: MNHNS and SASEGT. This CDR3 comprises 13 residues. After removal of 7 bases from V and 4 bases from J, the junction contained 4 bases not matched to a gene. This CDR3 reads CASKGQGADTQYF. CDR3 DNA: TGTGCCAGCAAAGGACAGGGAGCAGATACGCAGTATTTT.

The chain has TRBV20-1 and TRBJ2-5; no clear D gene. The end of the DNA is better explained by TRBJ2-7, so the J call may be wrong. CDR1 is DFQATT, CDR2 SNEGSKA, per germline (reference sequence). This CDR3 is 11 amino acids long. The CDR3 nucleotides are TGCAGTGGAGTACCATTCCGCGAGCAGTACTTC. Encoded protein: CSGVPFREQYF.

As concerns this clone: Additional DNA sequences in this sample encode the identical CDR3. This rearrangement joins TRBV4-1 to TRBJ2-1; perhaps TRBD2 as D (6 bases). The CDR3 sequence is 13 residues long. The germline V gene has CDR1 MGHRA and CDR2 YSYEKL. Trimming took 6 bases from V and 8 from J, leaving 14 bases between them. CDR3 in amino acids: CASRGLGDYEQFF. The CDR3 DNA reads as TGCGCCAGCAGGGGTTTGGGGGACTATGAGCAGTTCTTC.

The genes are TRBV7-2 and TRBJ2-1; 8 nucleotides line up with TRBD2. V gave up 5 bases and J gave up 5 bases; unmatched junction bases: 14. Germline V lookup: CDR1 SGHTA, CDR2 FQGNSA. The CDR3 sequence is 17 residues long. CDR3 residues: CASSNTGWRGANNEQFF. As DNA, the CDR3 is TGTGCCAGCAGCAACACCGGTTGGCGGGGGGCGAACAATGAGCAGTTCTTC. Complete variable domain (other parts from reference TRBV7-2 and TRBJ2-1): GAGVSQSPSNKVTEKGKDVELRCDPISGHTALYWYRQSLGQGLEFLIYFQGNSAPDKSGLPSDRFSAERTGGSVSTLTIQRTQQEDSAVYLCASSNTGWRGANNEQFFGPGTRLTVL.

The V call is TRBV5-1, the J call TRBJ2-7; 8 positions agree with TRBD2. This CDR3 has 15 residues. Germline CDR1 SGHRS, CDR2 YFSETQ. V shed 4 bases, J shed 5 bases, and the junction held 11 bases outside the gene matches. CDR3 region: CASSPPAAGVHEQYF. The DNA of the CDR3 is TGCGCCAGCAGCCCTCCGGCAGCGGGGGTCCACGAGCAGTACTTC.

CDR3 bases: TGCGCCAGCAGCCGACTTTACCGGGACTTCCGCACAGATACGCAGTATTTT. It codes for CASSRLYRDFRTDTQYF. V gene TRBV4-3 combines with J gene TRBJ2-3; D possibly corresponds to TRBD2 (6 bases). Germline values: CDR1 LGHNA, CDR2 YSLEER. The CDR3 is made up of 17 amino acids. V was shortened by 4 bases and J by 1 base, with 18 bases between the two germline ends.

The chain is built from TRBV7-6 and TRBJ2-3, with 7 bases fitting TRBD1. The junction had 6 bases not matched to a gene; V was cut back by 6 bases and J by 6 bases. This CDR3 has 13 amino acids. Looked up from germline, CDR1 is SGHVS and CDR2 is FNYEAQ. In nucleotides, the CDR3 is TGTGCCAGCAGACGAACAGGGGTGGATACGCAGTATTTT. This translates into CASRRTGVDTQYF.

The chain combines TRBV5-1 with TRBJ2-7; 8 nucleotides match TRBD2. In germline, CDR1 is SGHRS, CDR2 YFSETQ. V was pared by 0 bases and J by 4 bases, with 12 bases of the junction left unmatched. This CDR3 is built from 17 residues. The CDR3 DNA sequence: TGCGCCAGCAGCTTGGGGGGACTAGGAGGGTTGAGTTACGAGCAGTACTTC. It is translated as CASSLGGLGGLSYEQYF.

The rearrangement links TRBV7-8 to TRBJ1-2; 8 bases align to TRBD1. The CDR3 sequence is 15 residues long. The ends lost 5 bases at V and 3 bases at J; junction bases unmatched: 8. CDR1 is SGHVS, CDR2 FQNEAQ, per germline. In DNA, the CDR3 is TGTGCCAGCAGCGACCAGGGGGCAGGTGACTATGGCTACACCTTC. This sequence encodes CASSDQGAGDYGYTF. The complete variable domain, with remaining parts taken from reference TRBV7-8 and TRBJ1-2, reads GAGVSQSPRYKVAKRGQDVALRCDPISGHVSLFWYQQALGQGPEFLTYFQNEAQLDKSGLPSDRFFAERPEGSVSTLKIQRTQQEDSAVYLCASSDQGAGDYGYTFGSGTRLTVV.

The chain has TRBV14 and TRBJ2-1; TRBD2 agrees at 10 bases. This CDR3 spans 16 amino acids. CDR1 is SGHDN, CDR2 FVKESK, per germline. J gave up 8 bases and V 3 bases, and 10 bases lay outside the gene matches. This chain's CDR3 is CASSQGTSGNLDEQFF. CDR3 in DNA: TGTGCCAGCAGCCAGGGAACTAGCGGGAACCTCGATGAGCAGTTCTTC.

The V gene is TRBV19, the J gene TRBJ1-4, with D perhaps matching TRBD1 (5 bases). The CDR3 has 17 amino acids. The germline V gene has CDR1 LNHDA and CDR2 SQIVND (reference sequence). V was shortened by 6 bases and J by 0 bases, with 17 bases between the two germline ends. CDR3 sequence: CASSRQYIVATNEKLFF. The CDR3, as DNA: TGTGCCAGTAGCAGACAGTACATAGTGGCAACTAATGAAAAACTGTTTTTT.

The chain links TRBV6-4 to TRBJ2-3, with 11 bases that match TRBD1. Trimming cost V 3 bases and J 4 bases; bases outside gene matches: 6. The CDR3 covers 16 residues. Germline CDR1 and CDR2: MRHNA and SNTAGT. The CDR3 spells CASSEGTGGLADTQYF. The CDR3 coding sequence is TGTGCCAGCAGTGAAGGGACAGGGGGACTAGCAGATACGCAGTATTTT.

The genes are TRBV6-1 and TRBJ1-1, with D perhaps matching TRBD1 (6 bases). Germline V gives CDR1 MNHNS, CDR2 SASEGT. V was pared by 2 bases and J by 1 base, with 14 bases between. The CDR3 has 16 amino acids. CDR3 region: CASSERPGQANTEAFF. CDR3 DNA: TGTGCCAGCAGTGAACGCCCGGGACAAGCGAACACTGAAGCTTTCTTT.

The chain is built from TRBV11-3 and TRBJ2-5; 10 nucleotides line up with TRBD1. The J segment lost 1 base and the V segment lost 1 base, leaving 6 bases of the junction unmatched. This CDR3 has 17 amino acids. In germline, CDR1 is SGHNT, CDR2 YENEEA. This chain's CDR3 is CASSLGLGTGVQETQYF. The CDR3 DNA reads as TGTGCCAGCAGCTTAGGTCTGGGGACAGGGGTCCAAGAGACCCAGTACTTC.

The chain has TRBV19 and TRBJ1-2; TRBD1 is a possible D gene (6 bases). In germline, CDR1 is LNHDA, CDR2 SQIVND (reference sequence). The CDR3 length is 16 residues. Deletions cut 3 bases from V and 3 bases from J, with 17 bases between. The CDR3 sequence: CASSMVAGEPYYGYTF. The DNA of the CDR3 is TGTGCCAGTAGTATGGTGGCAGGGGAACCCTACTATGGCTACACCTTC.

CDR3 DNA: TGTGCCAGCAGCTTAGGCCTCGCGGCCTACGAGCAGTACTTC. It codes for CASSLGLAAYEQYF. V and J are TRBV13 and TRBJ2-7; no definite D call. Germline values: CDR1 PRHDT, CDR2 FYEKMQ (reference sequence). This CDR3 is 14 amino acids long. V lost 0 bases, J lost 2 bases, and 8 bases lay in between.

This clone came up once. The chain carries TRBV19 and TRBJ2-2; a weak D match, TRBD1 (6 bases). The CDR3 extends over 16 amino acids. V lost 9 bases to trimming and J lost 7 bases, with 24 bases between them. CDR1 and CDR2 (germline): LNHDA, SQIVND (reference sequence). CDR3 bases: TGTGCCAGCGGCCCGGATGATACAGGGTTTGACGGGGAGCTGTTTTTT. It translates to CASGPDDTGFDGELFF.

The genes are TRBV7-3 and TRBJ2-6, with 7 bases that match TRBD2. Trimming took 8 bases from V and 0 from J; bases not matched to a gene: 4. Germline assignment: CDR1 SGHTA and CDR2 FQGTGA. This CDR3 spans 15 amino acids. In nucleotides, the CDR3 is TGTGCCAGCGGATCTAGCGGCTCTGGGGCCAACGTCCTGACTTTC. Its translation: CASGSSGSGANVLTF.

The J gene is TRBJ2-3, the V gene TRBV6-5; 8 bases are a match to TRBD2. V dropped 5 bases and J dropped 1; count of bases not matched to a gene: 5. This CDR3 contains 15 residues. The V gene's germline CDR1 is MNHEY and CDR2 SVGAGI. This chain's CDR3 is CASSPTTSGTDTQYF. The DNA of the CDR3 is TGTGCCAGCAGTCCAACGACTAGCGGCACAGATACGCAGTATTTT.

Written as DNA, the CDR3 is TGCGCCAGCAGCTTGGAGGGCAGGGTACATGAAAAACTGTTTTTT. It encodes CASSLEGRVHEKLFF. The V gene is TRBV5-1, the J gene TRBJ1-4; weak D call: TRBD1 (5 bases). The CDR3 contains 15 residues. Germline lookup yields CDR1 SGHRS and CDR2 YFSETQ. V lost 0 bases, J lost 6 bases, and 12 bases lay in between. Looking up the rest from reference TRBV5-1 and TRBJ1-4 gives the full variable domain: KAGVTQTPRYLIKTRGQQVTLSCSPISGHRSVSWYQQTPGQGLQFLFEYFSETQRNKGNFPGRFSGRQFSNSRSEMNVSTLELGDSALYLCASSLEGRVHEKLFFGSGTQLSVL.

The rearrangement joins TRBV2 to TRBJ2-7, with 12 positions matching TRBD2. V gave up 6 bases and J gave up 7 bases; unmatched junction bases: 7. CDR3 length: 14 residues. The germline V gene has CDR1 SNHLY and CDR2 FYNNEI. In DNA, the CDR3 is TGTGCCAGCAGAGATCTAGCGGGAGGGCCGGAGCAGTACTTC. Amino acid sequence: CASRDLAGGPEQYF.